This T cell receptor beta chain was captured by sequencing in a study of blood T cell repertoires in COVID-19. Study information: Donors in the United States, Italy and Spain gave samples during acute or convalescent COVID-19.

The protocol was immunoSEQ multiplex PCR, while the TCRdb copy is restricted to in-frame clones and leaves out a portion. This table has 250,000 to 300,000 clones, around 87% appearing once. There are 13 residues in the CDR3. From germline, CDR1 is SEHNR and CDR2 FQNEAQ (reference sequence). Trimming shortened V by 7 bases and J by 6 bases, and 15 bases separated the two germline ends. Sample: peripheral blood. The chain couples TRBV7-9 to TRBJ1-1; D unresolved. This sequence was found in a woman in her forties who had recovered from COVID-19. CDR3 protein: CASTRGARPEAFF. The CDR3 nucleotides are TGTGCCAGCACCCGGGGAGCTCGCCCTGAAGCTTTCTTT.